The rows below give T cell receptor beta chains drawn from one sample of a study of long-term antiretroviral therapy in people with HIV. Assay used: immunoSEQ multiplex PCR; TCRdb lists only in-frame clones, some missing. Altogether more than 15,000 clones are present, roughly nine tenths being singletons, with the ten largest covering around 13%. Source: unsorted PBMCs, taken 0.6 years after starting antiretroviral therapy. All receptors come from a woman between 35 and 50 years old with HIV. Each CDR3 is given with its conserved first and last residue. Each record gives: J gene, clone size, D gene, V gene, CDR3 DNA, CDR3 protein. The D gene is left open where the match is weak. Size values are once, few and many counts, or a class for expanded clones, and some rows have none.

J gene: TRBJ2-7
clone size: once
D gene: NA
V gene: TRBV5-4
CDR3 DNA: TGTGCCAGCAGCTGGCTCCCGGACTCTTCCTACGAGCAGTACTTC
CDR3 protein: CASSWLPDSSYEQYF

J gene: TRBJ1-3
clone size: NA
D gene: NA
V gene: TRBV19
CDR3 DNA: TGTGCCAGTAACACAGACCACTCTGGAAACACCATATATTTT
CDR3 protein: CASNTDHSGNTIYF

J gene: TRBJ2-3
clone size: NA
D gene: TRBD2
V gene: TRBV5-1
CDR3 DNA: TGCGCCAGCAGCCCGACTAGCGGAAGCACAGATACGCAGTATTTT
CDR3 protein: CASSPTSGSTDTQYF

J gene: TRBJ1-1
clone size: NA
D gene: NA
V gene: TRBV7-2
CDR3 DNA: TGTGCCAGCAGCCCCAGGGCAGCGAACACTGAAGCTTTCTTT
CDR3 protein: CASSPRAANTEAFF

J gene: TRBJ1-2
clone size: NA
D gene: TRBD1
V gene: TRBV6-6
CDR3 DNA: TGTGCCAGCAGTTACGGGACAGAGGGCTATGGCTACACCTTC
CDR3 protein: CASSYGTEGYGYTF

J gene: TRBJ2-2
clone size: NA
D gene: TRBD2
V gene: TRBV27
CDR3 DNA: TGTGCCAGCAGTTTGATGGGGGGGGCGAACACCGGGGAGCTGTTTTTT
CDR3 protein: CASSLMGGANTGELFF

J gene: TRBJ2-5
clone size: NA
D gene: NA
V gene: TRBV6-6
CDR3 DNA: TGTGCCAGCAGTTTAGGACCCCCGGAGACCCAGTACTTC
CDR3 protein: CASSLGPPETQYF

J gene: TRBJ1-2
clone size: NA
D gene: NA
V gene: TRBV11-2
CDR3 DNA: TGTGCCAGCAGCTTAGGAACGGTTAGGGGATCTGGGGATGGCTACACCTTC
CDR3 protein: CASSLGTVRGSGDGYTF

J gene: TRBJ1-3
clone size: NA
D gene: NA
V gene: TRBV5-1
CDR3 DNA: TGCGCCAGCAGCTTGGCCGGGGGGGCGCTCGGAAACACCATATATTTT
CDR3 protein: CASSLAGGALGNTIYF

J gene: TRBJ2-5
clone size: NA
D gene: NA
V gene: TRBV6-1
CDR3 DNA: TGTGCCAGCAACTCGGACAGTCTCGGTCGGTTGGGACAGTACTTC
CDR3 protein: CASNSDSLGRLGQYF

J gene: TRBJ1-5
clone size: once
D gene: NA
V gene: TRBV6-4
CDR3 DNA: TGTGCCAGCAGTGAAGGTAGCAATCAGCCCCAGCATTTT
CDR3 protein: CASSEGSNQPQHF

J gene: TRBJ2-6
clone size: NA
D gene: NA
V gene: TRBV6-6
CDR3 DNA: TGTGCCAGCAGTTACAAGGGGTCCGGGGCCAACGTCCTGACTTTC
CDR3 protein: CASSYKGSGANVLTF

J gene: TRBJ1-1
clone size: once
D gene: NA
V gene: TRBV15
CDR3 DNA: TGTGCCACCAGCAGAGATGGGGGGGATGGAGCTTTCTTT
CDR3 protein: CATSRDGGDGAFF

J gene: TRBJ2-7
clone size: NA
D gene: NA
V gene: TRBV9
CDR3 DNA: TGTGCCAGCAGCGTAGGTGGGGGAACCTACGAGCAGTACTTC
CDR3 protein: CASSVGGGTYEQYF

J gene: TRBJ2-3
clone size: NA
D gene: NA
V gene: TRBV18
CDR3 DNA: TGTGCCAGCTCACTGCCCAGGGCTAGCACAGATACGCAGTATTTT
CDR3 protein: CASSLPRASTDTQYF

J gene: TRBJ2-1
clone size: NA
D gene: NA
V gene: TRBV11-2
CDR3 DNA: TGTGCCAGCAGCCTGACCCTTGAGCAGTTCTTC
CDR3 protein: CASSLTLEQFF

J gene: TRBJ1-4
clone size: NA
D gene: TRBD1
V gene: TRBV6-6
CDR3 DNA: TGTGCCAGCAGTCGTACAGGGGGGAGTGAAAAACTGTTTTTT
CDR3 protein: CASSRTGGSEKLFF

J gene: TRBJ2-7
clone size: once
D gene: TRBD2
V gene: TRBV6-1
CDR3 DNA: TGTGCCAGCAGTGATGTGTTACGAGCGGGGGAGCAGTACTTC
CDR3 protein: CASSDVLRAGEQYF

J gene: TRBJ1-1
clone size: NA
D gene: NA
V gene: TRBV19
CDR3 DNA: TGTGCCAGTAGTATAAGGGAGGGACGGAGATTAGGCACTGAAGCTTTCTTT
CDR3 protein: CASSIREGRRLGTEAFF

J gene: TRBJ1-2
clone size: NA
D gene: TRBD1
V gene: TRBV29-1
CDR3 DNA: TGCAGCGTTGAAGTGACAGGGGCCTATGGCTACACCTTC
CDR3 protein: CSVEVTGAYGYTF

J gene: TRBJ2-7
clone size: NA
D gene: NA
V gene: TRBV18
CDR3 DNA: TGTGCCAGCTCACCACCCTTGGGGTCGGGTCGCGAGCAGTACTTC
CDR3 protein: CASSPPLGSGREQYF

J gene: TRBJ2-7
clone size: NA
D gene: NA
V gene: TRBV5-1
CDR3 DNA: TGCGCCAGTGGGGCAGGGGGGGATCCCTACGAAGAGCAGTACTTC
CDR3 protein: CASGAGGDPYEEQYF

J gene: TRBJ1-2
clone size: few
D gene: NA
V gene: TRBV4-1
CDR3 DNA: TGCGCCAGCAGCCAAGGGATTAGTGGGTTAGCCTCTAACTATGGCTACACCTTC
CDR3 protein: CASSQGISGLASNYGYTF

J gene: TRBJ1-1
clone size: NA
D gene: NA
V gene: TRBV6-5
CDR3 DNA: TGTGCCAGCAGTTACTCGGATGGTGAAGTCGAAGCTTTCTTT
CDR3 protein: CASSYSDGEVEAFF

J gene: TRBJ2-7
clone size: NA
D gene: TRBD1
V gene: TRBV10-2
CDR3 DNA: TGCGCCAGCAGGGACAGGGGGTACGAGCAGTACTTC
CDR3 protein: CASRDRGYEQYF

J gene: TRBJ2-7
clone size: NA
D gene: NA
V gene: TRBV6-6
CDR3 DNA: TGTGCCAGCAGTTACTCGACTTCCGAGCAGTACTTC
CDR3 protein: CASSYSTSEQYF

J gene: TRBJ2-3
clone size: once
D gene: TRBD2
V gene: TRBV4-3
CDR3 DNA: TGCGCCAGCAGCCCCTCTAGCGGGGGGGTAGTTACTACAGATACGCAGTATTTT
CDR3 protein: CASSPSSGGVVTTDTQYF

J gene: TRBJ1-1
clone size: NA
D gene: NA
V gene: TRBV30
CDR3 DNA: TGTGCCTGGAGTGTACAGACAATGAACACTGAAGCTTTCTTT
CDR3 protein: CAWSVQTMNTEAFF

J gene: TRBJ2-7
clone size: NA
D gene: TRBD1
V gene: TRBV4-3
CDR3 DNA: TGCGCCAGCAGCCAAGAGGGGCCAGGGGGCTCCTACGAGCAGTACTTC
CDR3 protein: CASSQEGPGGSYEQYF

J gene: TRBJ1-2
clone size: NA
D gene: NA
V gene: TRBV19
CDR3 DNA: TGTGCCAGTAGTATGTCTTCAACAACCGGGGTCTACACCTTC
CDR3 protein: CASSMSSTTGVYTF

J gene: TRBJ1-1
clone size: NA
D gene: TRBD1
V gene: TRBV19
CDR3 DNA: TGTGCCAGTAGTATCGATGGACAGGTGGATCTTTGGACTGAAGCTTTCTTT
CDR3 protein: CASSIDGQVDLWTEAFF

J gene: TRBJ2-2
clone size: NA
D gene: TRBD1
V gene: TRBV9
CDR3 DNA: TGTGCCAGCAGAACGACAGGGGGCACCGGGGAGCTGTTTTTT
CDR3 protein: CASRTTGGTGELFF

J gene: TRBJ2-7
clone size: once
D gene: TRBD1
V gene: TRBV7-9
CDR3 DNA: TGTGCCAGCAGAGACAGGGCATCCTACGAGCAGTACTTC
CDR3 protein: CASRDRASYEQYF

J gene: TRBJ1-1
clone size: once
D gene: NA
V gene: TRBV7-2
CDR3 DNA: TGTGCCAGCAGCTTAGTCTGGGGCCTTACTGAAGCTTTCTTT
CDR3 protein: CASSLVWGLTEAFF

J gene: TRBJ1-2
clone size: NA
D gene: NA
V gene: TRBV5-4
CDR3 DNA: TGTGCCAGCAGCTTGGGTCCGGGGGAGGCCTATGGCTACACCTTC
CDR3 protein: CASSLGPGEAYGYTF

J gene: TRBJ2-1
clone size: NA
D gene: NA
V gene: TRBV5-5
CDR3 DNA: TGTGCCAGCAACAAAGAAGGGACATACTCCTACAATGAGCAGTTCTTC
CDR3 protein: CASNKEGTYSYNEQFF

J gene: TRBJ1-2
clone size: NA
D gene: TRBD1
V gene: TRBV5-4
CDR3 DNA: TGTGCCAGCAGCTTGGACCCGGAAAGGGGGCATAGCTATGGCTACACCTTC
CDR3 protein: CASSLDPERGHSYGYTF

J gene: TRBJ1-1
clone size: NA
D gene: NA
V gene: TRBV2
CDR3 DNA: TGTGCCAGCAGCCCCGGGTGGGGGGGGTCGGCTGAAGCTTTCTTT
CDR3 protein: CASSPGWGGSAEAFF

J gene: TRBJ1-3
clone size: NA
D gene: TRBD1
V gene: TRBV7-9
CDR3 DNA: TGTGCCAGCAGACTCGGGACAGGGAGTATTGGAAACACCATATATTTT
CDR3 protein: CASRLGTGSIGNTIYF

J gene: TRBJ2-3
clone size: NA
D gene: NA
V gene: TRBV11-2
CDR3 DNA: TGTGCCAGCAGCTTAGCGTCGGACTTCACAGATACGCAGTATTTT
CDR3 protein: CASSLASDFTDTQYF

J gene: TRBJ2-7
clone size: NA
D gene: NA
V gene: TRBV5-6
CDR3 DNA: TGTGCCAGCACCCCGCAGGGGGGGGCCATCTACGAGCAGTACTTC
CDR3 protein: CASTPQGGAIYEQYF

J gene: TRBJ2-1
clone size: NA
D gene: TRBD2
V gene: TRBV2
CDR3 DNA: TGTGCCAGCAGTGAACAGTGGCTAGCGGGGGCCAATGAGCAGTTCTTC
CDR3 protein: CASSEQWLAGANEQFF

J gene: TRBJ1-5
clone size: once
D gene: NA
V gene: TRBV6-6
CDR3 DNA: TGTGCCAGCAGCCTGGGGTCACTCAATCAGCCCCAGCATTTT
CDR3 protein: CASSLGSLNQPQHF

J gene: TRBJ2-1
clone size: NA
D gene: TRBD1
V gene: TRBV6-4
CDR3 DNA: TGTGCCAGCAGTGAATCGGGACAGGGGGACAATGAGCAGTTCTTC
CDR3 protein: CASSESGQGDNEQFF

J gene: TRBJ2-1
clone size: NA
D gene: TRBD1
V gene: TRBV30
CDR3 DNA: TGTGCCTGGAGTGGACAGGGGGCACTCTACAATGAGCAGTTCTTC
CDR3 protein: CAWSGQGALYNEQFF

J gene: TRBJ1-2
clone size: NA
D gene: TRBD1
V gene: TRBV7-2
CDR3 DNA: TGTGCCAGCAGCATGGGGACAGGGGGTAAAGGGTATGGCTACACCTTC
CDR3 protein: CASSMGTGGKGYGYTF

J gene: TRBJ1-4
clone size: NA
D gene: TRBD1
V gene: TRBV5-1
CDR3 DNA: TGCGCCAGCAGCCCCCGGACAGGGGCGAATGAAAAACTGTTTTTT
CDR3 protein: CASSPRTGANEKLFF

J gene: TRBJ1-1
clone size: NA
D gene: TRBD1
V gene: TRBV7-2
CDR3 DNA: TGTGCCAGCAACCCGGGACAGGGGCGGGACACTGAAGCTTTCTTT
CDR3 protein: CASNPGQGRDTEAFF

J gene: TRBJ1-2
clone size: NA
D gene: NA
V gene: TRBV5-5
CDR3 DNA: TGTGCCAGCAGCTTGGACGTGGGACCGAGGATATATGGCTACACCTTC
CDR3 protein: CASSLDVGPRIYGYTF

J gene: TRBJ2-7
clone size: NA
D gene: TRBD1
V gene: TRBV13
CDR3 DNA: TGTGCCAGCAGCTTAGGTGGGACAGGGGCAGCCTACGAGCAGTACTTC
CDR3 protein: CASSLGGTGAAYEQYF

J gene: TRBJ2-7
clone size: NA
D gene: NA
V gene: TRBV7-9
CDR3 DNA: TGTGCCATCTCTGGGAGGACGGACACCTACGAGCAGTACTTC
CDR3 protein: CAISGRTDTYEQYF

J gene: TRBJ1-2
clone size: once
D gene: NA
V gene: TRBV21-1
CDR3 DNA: TGTGCCAGGACGGACGGTCCACAGCGTTGTGGCTACACCTTC
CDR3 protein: CARTDGPQRCGYTF

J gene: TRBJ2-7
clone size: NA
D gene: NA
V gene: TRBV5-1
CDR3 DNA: TGCGCCAGCAGCTCAACAGGGATGGCCGAGCAGTACTTC
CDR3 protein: CASSSTGMAEQYF